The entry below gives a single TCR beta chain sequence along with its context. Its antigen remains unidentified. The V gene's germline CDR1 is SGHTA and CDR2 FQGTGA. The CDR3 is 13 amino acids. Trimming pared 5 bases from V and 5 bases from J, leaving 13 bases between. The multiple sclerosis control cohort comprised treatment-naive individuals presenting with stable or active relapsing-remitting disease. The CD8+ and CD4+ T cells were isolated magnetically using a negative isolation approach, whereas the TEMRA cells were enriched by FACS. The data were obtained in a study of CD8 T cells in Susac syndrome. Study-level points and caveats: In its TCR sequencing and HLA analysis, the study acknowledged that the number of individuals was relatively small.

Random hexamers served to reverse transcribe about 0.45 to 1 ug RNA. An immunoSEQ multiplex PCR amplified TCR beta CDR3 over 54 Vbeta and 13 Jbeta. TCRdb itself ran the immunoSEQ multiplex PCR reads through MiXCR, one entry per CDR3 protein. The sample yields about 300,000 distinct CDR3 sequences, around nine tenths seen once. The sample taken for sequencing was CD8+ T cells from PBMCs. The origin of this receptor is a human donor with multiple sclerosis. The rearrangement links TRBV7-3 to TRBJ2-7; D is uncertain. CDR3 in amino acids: CASSHDLGNEQYF. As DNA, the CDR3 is TGTGCCAGCAGCCATGATCTAGGTAACGAGCAGTACTTC.